Sequencing of this T cell receptor beta chain was carried out in a study of human T cells and chemical hapten exposure. This clonotype was picked up a small number of times. Its antigen is not identified. Study-wide results and limits: Relative to control repertoires, expanded TCRs gave rise to significantly more large CDR3 similarity clusters.

This CDR3 is 13 amino acids long. Germline CDR1 is SGHDN and CDR2 is FVKESK. Trimming removed 4 bases from V and 6 bases from J; junction bases left unmatched: 3. This sample's time point: patch test 1, 2 weeks after DPC sensitization. Treatment in this sample: therapeutic diphenylcyclopropenone sensitization with weekly scalp DPC. Using its own MiXCR run on the RACE reads, TCRdb lists one record per CDR3 protein. The data show roughly 190,000 distinct CDR3 sequences, approximately 20% seen once. The receptor's source is a woman between 45 and 65 years old with alopecia areata. Some clones in this sample may be carry-over from other donors' samples. Sequencing used whole blood, obtained in connection with sensitization to the hapten diphenylcyclopropenone (DPC). The V gene is TRBV14, the J gene TRBJ2-1; 7 bases fit TRBD1. The CDR3 coding sequence is TGTGCCAGCAGCCTGTGGGACAGCAATGAGCAGTTCTTC. Translating gives CASSLWDSNEQFF.